Each of the 8 T cell receptor beta chains below was sequenced from the same sample in a study. In TCRdb, the RT-PCR reads were re-called with MiXCR into one record per CDR3 protein. The sample shows approximately 4,200 distinct CDR3 sequences, 34% of them seen only once. The sequencing input was memory CD4+ T cells from salivary gland. These TCRs come from a female donor with primary Sjogren's syndrome.

This chain joins TRBV18 and TRBJ1-1; D unclear. The CDR3 is made up of 14 amino acids. The V and J ends lost 6 bases and 2 bases respectively, with 13 bases between them. Germline V gene lookup returns CDR1 KGHSH and CDR2 LQKENI. CDR3 nucleotide sequence: TGTGCCAGCTCCGTCGCTCCTGGAAACACTGAAGCTTTCTTT. This encodes CASSVAPGNTEAFF.

Sample share makes this clonotype medium-sized. The genes are TRBV20-1 and TRBJ1-3, with a weak D call TRBD1 (5 bases). The CDR3 is 14 amino acids. The V end lost 0 bases, the J end lost 7 bases, and 13 bases lay between the germline ends. Germline V gene lookup returns CDR1 DFQATT and CDR2 SNEGSKA (reference sequence). CDR3 DNA sequence: TGCAGTGCTAGAGAAAGCGAGGGGTCTAACACCATATATTTT. Amino acid sequence: CSARESEGSNTIYF.

This clonotype is medium-sized in the sample. J is TRBJ2-1 and V is TRBV7-2; the D gene is possibly TRBD2 (5 bases). The CDR3 covers 14 residues. In germline, CDR1 is SGHTA, CDR2 FQGNSA. With 1 base removed from V and 5 bases from J, the gap between germline ends came to 9 bases. The CDR3 protein is CASSLVLAHNEQFF. The CDR3 coding sequence is TGTGCCAGCAGCTTAGTATTAGCGCACAATGAGCAGTTCTTC.

This clonotype was observed many times. The chain couples TRBV27 to TRBJ1-5; no firm D call. The germline gives CDR1 MNHEY, CDR2 SMNVEV (reference sequence). Trimming removed 0 bases at V and 1 base at J, with 7 bases between. The CDR3 is made up of 15 amino acids. CDR3 DNA: TGTGCCAGCAGTTTATCGATAGGGAGCAATCAGCCCCAGCATTTT. Amino acid sequence: CASSLSIGSNQPQHF.

J is TRBJ2-1 and V is TRBV6-6; 12 nucleotides line up with TRBD2. Germline loops: CDR1 MNHNY, CDR2 SVGAGI (reference sequence). The CDR3 contains 15 residues. V shed 5 bases and J 5 bases; nucleotides not matched to a gene: 4. As DNA, the CDR3 is TGTGCCAGCAGTCTGGCTAGCGGGGGGGACAATGAGCAGTTCTTC. Translating gives CASSLASGGDNEQFF.

Relative to its sample, this clonotype is medium-sized. The V call is TRBV5-1, the J call TRBJ2-7; 11 bases are a match to TRBD2. The junction had 4 bases not matched to a gene; V was cut back by 4 bases and J by 7 bases. The germline gives CDR1 SGHRS, CDR2 YFSETQ. This CDR3 spans 13 amino acids. Written as DNA, the CDR3 is TGCGCCAGCAGCGGACTAGCGGGCCTGGAGCAGTACTTC. Its translation: CASSGLAGLEQYF.

This clonotype was seen many times. The chain links TRBV9 to TRBJ1-2, with D unresolved. V gave up 1 base and J gave up 4 bases, with 5 bases separating them. The CDR3 is 12 amino acids. Germline V CDR1 and CDR2: SGDLS, YYNGEE. The CDR3 DNA sequence: TGTGCCAGCAGCGTAAGTGGCTATGGCTACACCTTC. This sequence encodes CASSVSGYGYTF.

This clonotype is labeled large. The rearrangement joins TRBV5-5 to TRBJ2-7; a weak D match, TRBD2 (5 bases). V was cut by 3 bases and J by 3 bases, with 13 bases left in between. The CDR3 is 14 residues long. Germline V gene sequence: CDR1 SGHKS, CDR2 YYEKEE (reference sequence). CDR3 protein: CASSYSAGDYEQYF. The CDR3 DNA is TGTGCCAGCAGCTACTCGGCGGGTGACTACGAGCAGTACTTC.